This T cell receptor beta chain emerged from a study of T-cell memory formation after mild COVID-19 (dated by TCRdb to about 2021). Study-wide context: TCR sequence clusters from the two donors were found to be largely donor specific. Longitudinal TCRalpha and TCRbeta repertoire sequencing tracked T-cell clones expanding and contracting after mild COVID-19 in a couple of donors. The cohort was made up of two young adult volunteers, one female and one male, who were previously healthy.

Ficoll-Paque density gradient centrifugation was the method used to isolate PBMCs. The CDR3, cysteine through phenylalanine, is 15 amino acids long. The only DNA kept is the CDR3, 45 bases in frame from the first base. Based on the germline V gene, the CDR1 and CDR2 sequences are SGDLS and YYNGEE. Trimming costs V 0 bases and J 5 bases, and their ends lie 14 bases apart. This clonotype was observed many times. It has no known antigen specificity. No per-base quality is available; no much larger clone lies one base away. General findings and caveats noted by the study authors: Some responding clones were detected in pre-infection memory, which suggested that pre-existing cross-reactive memory T cells had joined the SARS-CoV-2 response. Contracting CD4+ clones appeared mostly in the CM and EM memory subsets, whereas CD8+ clones were enriched in EMRA. Clones that contracted from day 15 to 85 showed balanced CD4/CD8 phenotypes, whereas a second wave of clones that expanded from day 15 to 37 leaned towards CD4+. SARS-CoV-2 specificity of the second-wave clones peaking on day 37 was not confirmed. Only a couple of mild cases were covered in the study, and larger cohorts including severe cases with pre-infection samples were considered necessary.

Sequencer: Illumina NovaSeq 6000. TCRalpha and TCRbeta cDNA libraries were built by 5'RACE with constant-segment primers, adding sample barcodes and unique molecular identifiers. Trizol reagent was used to extract RNA from every sample. Library amplification was performed in two PCR steps, and a second sample barcode and Illumina TruSeq adapters were introduced in the second step. Sequencing of the libraries was done on an Illumina NovaSeq, producing 2 x 150 bp paired-end reads. Processing in the source paper ran as follows. With migec v1.2.7, reads were demultiplexed and then collapsed into UMI-guided consensus sequences. With mixcr v2.1.11, UMI consensuses were aligned to TRA and TRB V and J templates and assembled into clonotypes. Clonotypes were classified as expanded or contracted when called significant by both edgeR and NoisET, with noise models trained on biological replicates. edgeR calls used a false discovery rate-adjusted p below 0.01 and a log2 fold-change threshold of 1. PCA with hierarchical clustering of max-normalized trajectories of the 1000 most abundant clonotypes was used as exploratory dynamics analysis. Separately sequenced CD4+ and CD8+ repertoires were used to assign the CD4 or CD8 phenotype of responding clones. The public reads were reanalyzed by TCRdb: fastp trimming at Q25, MiXCR alignment, in-frame beta chains only. Each CDR3 protein gets just one entry, which takes the most common genes and DNA from the rows behind it. It is TCRdb's table, rather than the study itself, that gives the V and J calls and clone size. Present in this sample are about 290,000 distinct CDR3 sequences, less than 20% of which were seen just once. The ten largest make up about a fifth of the sample.

The receptor chain draws on TRBV9 and TRBJ1-1; the best D guess is TRBD1, with 6 bases matching. What was sequenced was PBMCs or a T cell subset sorted from them (not recorded which). This clonotype was obtained from a man between 18 and 35 years old who had mild COVID-19 (a few samples of this study predate the infection). The sample titles of this study are shuffled in the database, so cell type and time point are left out; the donor was told from shared clones. The nucleotide sequence is TGTGCCAGCAGCGTAGGAGGCCAGGGGAGGACTGAAGCTTTCTTT. This yields the protein CASSVGGQGRTEAFF. Beyond the CDR3, the reference TRBV9 and TRBJ1-1 genes provide the residues; the full variable domain reads: DSGVTQTPKHLITATGQRVTLRCSPRSGDLSVYWYQQSLDQGLQFLIQYYNGEERAKGNILERFSAQQFPDLHSELNLSSLELGDSALYFCASSVGGQGRTEAFFGQGTRLTVV.